These 23 T cell receptor beta chains were sequenced from one sample in a study of blood T cell repertoires in COVID-19 (dated by TCRdb to between 2020 and 2021). Libraries were made using the immunoSEQ multiplex PCR assay. TCRdb retrieved this table from immuneACCESS and kept in-frame rearrangements only. Not all clones are present; in checked studies, unresolved V genes account for under half, and no reason is known for the remainder. Present in this sample are 50,000 or so clones, 79% of which were seen just once. Under 30% of the sample is taken by the ten largest. Sequencing used peripheral blood. The receptors stem from a man in his 70s with acute or convalescent COVID-19.

V usage is TRBV10-3 and J usage is TRBJ2-5, with 9 positions matching TRBD2. This CDR3 is 14 amino acids long. Germline V gene lookup returns CDR1 ENHRY and CDR2 SYGVKD. The J segment lost 2 bases and the V segment lost 6 bases, leaving 4 bases of the junction unmatched. This CDR3 reads CAIRVAGDQETQYF. In DNA form, the CDR3 reads TGTGCCATCAGGGTAGCGGGAGATCAAGAGACCCAGTACTTC.

This clone appeared once. The genes are TRBV7-3 and TRBJ2-2, with D maybe TRBD2 (5 bases). Germline CDR1 SGHTA, CDR2 FQGTGA. The V end was cut by 6 bases, the J end by 6 bases, with 17 bases between. The CDR3 has 15 amino acids. The CDR3 reads CASRNQRIASGELFF. The CDR3 bases are TGTGCCAGCAGGAACCAACGTATAGCGTCCGGGGAGCTGTTTTTT.

The chain links TRBV7-9 to TRBJ2-5; perhaps TRBD2 as D (5 bases). V was pared by 4 bases and J by 5 bases, with 17 bases between. This CDR3 region has 15 residues. CDR1 and CDR2 (germline): SEHNR, FQNEAQ (reference sequence). The CDR3 sequence is CASSYGRLAGETQYF. The DNA of the CDR3 is TGTGCCAGCAGCTACGGGCGGCTAGCTGGGGAGACCCAGTACTTC. Full variable domain (missing parts from reference TRBV7-9 and TRBJ2-5): DTGVSQNPRHKITKRGQNVTFRCDPISEHNRLYWYRQTLGQGPEFLTYFQNEAQLEKSRLLSDRFSAERPKGSFSTLEIQRTEQGDSAMYLCASSYGRLAGETQYFGPGTRLLVL.

The chain uses TRBV11-2 and TRBJ2-1; the match to TRBD2 covers 11 bases. This CDR3 has 17 residues. CDR1 is SGHAT and CDR2 is FQNNGV in the germline V gene. The V and J ends lost 1 base and 6 bases, in that order; junction bases with no gene match: 8. The CDR3 bases are TGTGCCAGCAGCTTAGTAGTGCGTAGCGGGGGGGCCAATGAGCAGTTCTTC. This translates into CASSLVVRSGGANEQFF.

The J gene is TRBJ2-1, the V gene TRBV9; 7 nucleotides align to TRBD2. V gave up 1 base and J gave up 2 bases; unmatched junction bases: 3. Germline CDR1 and CDR2: SGDLS and YYNGEE. The CDR3 extends over 15 amino acids. CDR3: CASSVSGVTYNEQFF. The DNA of the CDR3 is TGTGCCAGCAGCGTAAGCGGGGTAACCTACAATGAGCAGTTCTTC.

The chain carries TRBV19 and TRBJ1-1; D perhaps matches TRBD1 (5 bases). Between the trimmed V and J ends, which lost 5 bases and 4 bases, there was a span of 11 bases. CDR3 length: 13 amino acids. The germline gives CDR1 LNHDA, CDR2 SQIVND (reference sequence). CDR3 protein: CASSVARVTEAFF. The CDR3 DNA reads as TGTGCCAGTAGTGTCGCCAGGGTCACTGAAGCTTTCTTT.

The chain recombines TRBV9 with TRBJ1-1; possible D gene TRBD1, 6 bases. Germline CDR1 SGDLS, CDR2 YYNGEE. Trimming shortened V by 7 bases and J by 5 bases, and 12 bases separated the two germline ends. This CDR3 has 12 residues. The CDR3: CASGGQGTEAFF. The CDR3 nucleotides are TGTGCCAGCGGAGGCCAGGGGACTGAAGCTTTCTTT.

A single count supports this clone. The chain couples TRBV3-1 (or the pseudogene TRBV3-2) to TRBJ2-3; 15 bases line up with TRBD2. The CDR3 contains 22 residues. Unmatched junction bases numbered 16, after V lost 0 bases and J lost 3 bases. In germline, CDR1 is LGHDT, CDR2 YNNKEL (reference sequence). Here the CDR3 reads CASSQDSGTSGRSWRQTDTQYF. DNA for the CDR3: TGTGCCAGCAGCCAAGACAGTGGGACTAGCGGGAGGTCCTGGAGACAGACAGATACGCAGTATTTT.

The chain combines TRBV5-4 with TRBJ2-1; 12 bases map to TRBD2. The germline V gene has CDR1 SGHNT and CDR2 YYREEE (reference sequence). V shed 4 bases, J shed 0 bases, and the junction held 8 bases outside the gene matches. The CDR3 runs 18 residues. CDR3 amino acids: CASSRLAGAPSSYNEQFF. In DNA, the CDR3 is TGTGCCAGCAGCCGACTAGCGGGGGCCCCGAGCTCCTACAATGAGCAGTTCTTC.

This chain joins TRBV5-1 and TRBJ1-5, with 7 bases fitting TRBD1. Germline CDR1 reads SGHRS; CDR2 reads YFSETQ. The CDR3 extends over 16 amino acids. V shed 0 bases, J shed 1 base, and the junction held 4 bases outside the gene matches. The CDR3 protein is CASSLEGGNSNQPQHF. The CDR3 DNA reads as TGCGCCAGCAGCTTGGAAGGGGGCAACAGCAATCAGCCCCAGCATTTT.

This sequence joins TRBV28 and TRBJ1-6; 7 bases are a match to TRBD1. With 4 bases clipped from V and 7 bases from J, the junction kept 10 bases outside the gene matches. Germline assignment: CDR1 MDHEN and CDR2 SYDVKM. CDR3 length equals 16 residues. The CDR3 is CASSSRAGTANSPLHF. The CDR3 DNA sequence: TGTGCCAGCAGTTCTCGCGCCGGGACAGCAAATTCACCCCTCCACTTT.

The chain recombines TRBV27 with TRBJ2-7; TRBD1 matches 10 bases. Trimming cost V 4 bases and J 7 bases; bases outside gene matches: 7. This CDR3 region has 14 residues. Germline CDR1 MNHEY, CDR2 SMNVEV (reference sequence). CDR3 loop: CASSYRDRGWEQYF. In DNA form, the CDR3 reads TGTGCCAGCAGTTACCGGGACAGGGGATGGGAGCAGTACTTC.

The chain carries TRBV6-2 or TRBV6-3 and TRBJ2-3; possibly TRBD2 for D (5 bases). The length of the CDR3 is 15 residues. CDR1 MNHEY and CDR2 SVGEGT come from the germline V gene. Trimming took 4 bases from V and 7 from J, leaving 18 bases between them. The CDR3 DNA reads as TGTGCCAGCAGTTTAAACCCCGACTCGGGGAATACGCAGTATTTT. This translates into CASSLNPDSGNTQYF.

J is TRBJ2-2 and V is TRBV19, with 14 bases fitting TRBD2. Germline V lookup: CDR1 LNHDA, CDR2 SQIVND (reference sequence). J was trimmed by 6 bases and V by 8 bases; bases with no gene match: 5. CDR3 length: 15 amino acids. CDR3 in amino acids: CASEPGLAGAGELFF. CDR3 DNA sequence: TGTGCCAGTGAACCGGGACTAGCGGGAGCCGGGGAGCTGTTTTTT.

The genes are TRBV6-5 and TRBJ2-6; 7 nucleotides agree with TRBD2. The CDR3 loop spans 15 amino acids. V shed 6 bases, J shed 3 bases, and the junction held 5 bases outside the gene matches. In germline, CDR1 is MNHEY, CDR2 SVGAGI. The CDR3 coding sequence is TGTGCCAGCAGCCTCGGGGGGAGTGGGGCCAACGTCCTGACTTTC. Residues: CASSLGGSGANVLTF.

The V and J genes are TRBV28 and TRBJ2-2; TRBD2 aligns across 14 bases. CDR3 length: 15 amino acids. CDR1 is MDHEN, CDR2 SYDVKM, per germline. The trim removed 5 bases at V and 6 bases at J, leaving 2 bases unmatched. Written as DNA, the CDR3 is TGTGCCAGCAGTCTGGGACTAGCGGGGGCCGGGGAGCTGTTTTTT. It translates to CASSLGLAGAGELFF.

V is TRBV19 and J is TRBJ1-6; 7 nucleotides line up with TRBD1. Unmatched junction bases numbered 4, after V lost 9 bases and J lost 8 bases. Per the germline V gene, CDR1 is LNHDA and CDR2 is SQIVND (reference sequence). The CDR3 has 12 residues. The CDR3 here is CASDDRDSPLHF. The CDR3 nucleotides read TGTGCCAGCGACGACAGGGATTCACCCCTCCACTTT. Filled out from reference TRBV19 and TRBJ1-6, the complete variable domain reads DGGITQSPKYLFRKEGQNVTLSCEQNLNHDAMYWYRQDPGQGLRLIYYSQIVNDFQKGDIAEGYSVSREKKESFPLTVTSAQKNPTAFYLCASDDRDSPLHFGNGTRLTVT.

This clone was recorded only once. The chain recombines TRBV27 with TRBJ2-7, with TRBD2 matching over 8 bases. The V gene's germline CDR1 is MNHEY and CDR2 SMNVEV (reference sequence). Germline trimming cut 5 bases from V and 0 bases from J; bases unmatched to any gene: 12. There are 17 residues in the CDR3. CDR3 loop: CASSPPKRGPSSYEQYF. CDR3 bases: TGTGCCAGCAGTCCCCCCAAGCGGGGGCCCTCCTCCTACGAGCAGTACTTC.

This clone was observed a single time. The rearrangement joins TRBV19 to TRBJ2-3; the D gene is possibly TRBD2 (5 bases). Germline values: CDR1 LNHDA, CDR2 SQIVND (reference sequence). The CDR3 covers 14 residues. Trimming pared 5 bases from V and 7 bases from J, leaving 16 bases between. Here the CDR3 reads CASSQRLRPHTQYF. The DNA for the CDR3 is TGTGCCAGTAGTCAGCGGTTACGTCCCCATACGCAGTATTTT.

The rearrangement joins TRBV6-5 to TRBJ1-1; tentative D call: TRBD1 (5 bases). The CDR3 loop spans 14 amino acids. Germline assignment: CDR1 MNHEY and CDR2 SVGAGI. The ends were cut back, 1 base at V and 3 bases at J, with 9 bases in the middle. CDR3 bases: TGTGCCAGCAGTTACTTGGGGGAGGACACTGAAGCTTTCTTT. As protein: CASSYLGEDTEAFF.

The chain is built from TRBV7-3 and TRBJ2-7; 8 positions match TRBD2. Per the germline V gene, CDR1 is SGHTA and CDR2 is FQGTGA. The length of the CDR3 is 15 residues. After removal of 5 bases from V and 6 bases from J, the junction contained 12 bases not matched to a gene. The CDR3 sequence is CASSPTSGPVGEQYF. CDR3 in DNA: TGTGCCAGCAGCCCTACTAGCGGACCTGTCGGCGAGCAGTACTTC.

The chain links TRBV29-1 to TRBJ1-4; TRBD1 agrees at 8 bases. Trimming took 1 base from V and 3 from J; bases not matched to a gene: 1. The CDR3 runs to 14 residues. Germline V gives CDR1 SQVTM, CDR2 ANQGSEA. The chain's CDR3 is CSVEGTGSNEKLFF. The CDR3 bases are TGCAGCGTTGAAGGGACAGGGTCTAATGAAAAACTGTTTTTT.

The chain joins TRBV29-1 to TRBJ2-3, with 13 positions matching TRBD2. From germline, CDR1 is SQVTM and CDR2 ANQGSEA. The CDR3 has 20 residues. Unmatched junction bases numbered 21, after V lost 7 bases and J lost 2 bases. The CDR3 nucleotides read TGCAGCGCGGGCAGGGGACAGGGCACTAGCGGGGGGGACTACACAGATACGCAGTATTTT. Its translation is CSAGRGQGTSGGDYTDTQYF.